The 20 T cell receptor beta chains reported below all come from one sample, sequenced in a study of blood T cell repertoires in COVID-19. Clones were sequenced by immunoSEQ multiplex PCR, and TCRdb holds only the in-frame ones, with some missing. The data show 60,000 or so clones, roughly nine tenths seen once. Sequencing used peripheral blood. The source of these receptors is a woman aged 70 to 79 with active COVID-19.

This clone was recorded a few times. This chain connects TRBV5-4 to TRBJ2-1; 8 bases line up with TRBD1. The V segment lost 3 bases and the J segment 7 bases; nucleotides outside the gene matches: 6. Germline assignment: CDR1 SGHNT and CDR2 YYREEE (reference sequence). The CDR3 is made up of 14 amino acids. The CDR3 loop reads CASSSGQVGNEQFF. In DNA form, the CDR3 reads TGTGCCAGCAGCTCGGGACAGGTTGGGAATGAGCAGTTCTTC. Filled out from reference TRBV5-4 and TRBJ2-1, the complete variable domain reads ETGVTQSPTHLIKTRGQQVTLRCSSQSGHNTVSWYQQALGQGPQFIFQYYREEENGRGNFPPRFSGLQFPNYSSELNVNALELDDSALYLCASSSGQVGNEQFFGPGTRLTVL.

V and J are TRBV4-1 and TRBJ2-1, with 13 nucleotides matching TRBD2. CDR1 MGHRA and CDR2 YSYEKL come from the germline V gene. There are 18 residues in the CDR3. Losses at the gene ends were 6 bases for V and 1 base for J; bases not matched to a gene: 9. The CDR3 reads CASRPTGLAGNSYNEQFF. CDR3 DNA sequence: TGCGCCAGCAGACCTACGGGACTAGCGGGAAATTCCTACAATGAGCAGTTCTTC.

The chain carries TRBV2 and TRBJ1-5; 8 nucleotides align to TRBD1. The CDR3 loop spans 15 amino acids. The V gene end was trimmed by 6 bases and the J gene end by 6 bases; junction bases not matched to a gene: 10. Germline V gives CDR1 SNHLY, CDR2 FYNNEI. This CDR3 is CASRAGQGGSQPQHF. CDR3 nucleotide sequence: TGTGCCAGCAGGGCAGGACAGGGCGGATCTCAGCCCCAGCATTTT.

The genes are TRBV5-6 and TRBJ2-7; perhaps TRBD2 as D (6 bases). CDR1 and CDR2 from the germline V gene are SGHDT and YYEEEE. V gave up 3 bases and J gave up 2 bases, with 15 bases separating them. The CDR3 is made up of 15 amino acids. CDR3: CASSSNSGAPYEQYF. The DNA for the CDR3 is TGTGCCAGCAGCTCTAATAGCGGAGCCCCCTACGAGCAGTACTTC.

The table lists this clone with a count of one. The rearrangement links TRBV3-1 (or the pseudogene TRBV3-2) to TRBJ2-3, with D possibly matching TRBD2 (5 bases). CDR1 is LGHDT, CDR2 YNNKEL, per germline (reference sequence). V was cut by 5 bases and J by 7 bases, with 16 bases left in between. This CDR3 is 14 amino acids long. This CDR3 is CASSSRLPPNTQYF. CDR3 DNA: TGTGCCAGCAGCTCGAGACTACCCCCGAATACGCAGTATTTT.

V and J are TRBV6-5 and TRBJ1-1; the D gene is possibly TRBD1 (5 bases). V lost 6 bases and J 1 base, leaving 12 bases between the germline ends. The length of the CDR3 is 14 residues. Per the germline V gene, CDR1 is MNHEY and CDR2 is SVGAGI. CDR3 amino acids: CASSPRGENTEAFF. The CDR3 DNA follows: TGTGCCAGCAGCCCCCGGGGGGAGAACACTGAAGCTTTCTTT.

The chain joins TRBV7-3 to TRBJ2-7; weak D call: TRBD2 (5 bases). CDR3 length equals 14 residues. The germline CDR1 and CDR2 sequences are SGHTA and FQGTGA. With 2 bases removed from V and 4 bases from J, the gap between germline ends came to 12 bases. The CDR3 reads CASSLDGNQYEQYF. Here the CDR3 DNA reads TGTGCCAGCAGCTTAGACGGGAATCAGTACGAGCAGTACTTC. The whole variable domain, remainder taken from reference TRBV7-3 and TRBJ2-7, is GAGVSQTPSNKVTEKGKYVELRCDPISGHTALYWYRQSLGQGPEFLIYFQGTGAADDSGLPNDRFFAVRPEGSVSTLKIQRTERGDSAVYLCASSLDGNQYEQYFGPGTRLTVT.

The V gene is TRBV28, the J gene TRBJ2-1, with D possibly being TRBD2 (5 bases). CDR1 is MDHEN and CDR2 is SYDVKM in the germline V gene. The V and J ends lost 1 base and 9 bases respectively, with 13 bases between them. The CDR3 totals 14 residues. The CDR3 sequence is CASSLLTRGGEQFF. CDR3 DNA: TGTGCCAGCAGTTTATTGACGAGAGGAGGTGAGCAGTTCTTC.

This clone has only a few counts. J is TRBJ2-3 and V is TRBV5-1, with TRBD2 as a possible D gene (6 bases). The germline V gene has CDR1 SGHRS and CDR2 YFSETQ. V was cut by 1 base and J by 5 bases, with 20 bases left in between. The CDR3 is 17 amino acids. CDR3 region: CASSLLGLQAVEDTQYF. CDR3 nucleotides: TGCGCCAGCAGCTTGCTGGGACTCCAGGCGGTAGAAGATACGCAGTATTTT.

This chain uses TRBV28 with TRBJ2-7, with D possibly being TRBD2 (5 bases). Germline V gene data show CDR1 as MDHEN and CDR2 as SYDVKM. The CDR3 has 16 amino acids. Trimming shortened V by 4 bases and J by 0 bases, and 16 bases separated the two germline ends. DNA of the CDR3: TGTGCCAGCAGTTCCCCCCGGGGAGACCGCTCCTACGAGCAGTACTTC. Translated, it gives CASSSPRGDRSYEQYF.

The gene calls are TRBV7-2 and TRBJ2-3; maybe TRBD2 (6 bases). CDR1 and CDR2 from the germline V gene are SGHTA and FQGNSA. The CDR3 runs to 18 residues. V dropped 2 bases and J dropped 0 bases, with 18 bases sitting between them. CDR3 sequence: CASSLKFWDSLSTDTQYF. Written as DNA, the CDR3 is TGTGCCAGCAGCTTAAAGTTCTGGGACTCTCTAAGCACAGATACGCAGTATTTT. Using reference TRBV7-2 and TRBJ2-3 for the parts outside the CDR3, the full variable domain is GAGVSQSPSNKVTEKGKDVELRCDPISGHTALYWYRQSLGQGLEFLIYFQGNSAPDKSGLPSDRFSAERTGGSVSTLTIQRTQQEDSAVYLCASSLKFWDSLSTDTQYFGPGTRLTVL.

The genes are TRBV27 and TRBJ1-2, with 7 bases fitting TRBD1. The V gene's germline CDR1 is MNHEY and CDR2 SMNVEV (reference sequence). The CDR3 totals 13 residues. The V gene end was trimmed by 7 bases and the J gene end by 1 base; junction bases not matched to a gene: 3. This chain's CDR3 is CASTNRGNYGYTF. In DNA form, the CDR3 reads TGTGCCAGCACCAACAGGGGTAACTATGGCTACACCTTC.

This clone was observed a few times. The chain joins TRBV27 to TRBJ2-1, with 7 positions matching TRBD1. Germline V CDR1 and CDR2: MNHEY, SMNVEV (reference sequence). V dropped 6 bases and J dropped 6; count of bases not matched to a gene: 11. This CDR3 comprises 15 residues. This CDR3 reads CASSPVLQGVNEQFF. The CDR3 DNA is TGTGCCAGCAGCCCGGTGCTGCAGGGGGTCAATGAGCAGTTCTTC.

This chain links TRBV6-4 with TRBJ1-1, with 7 bases matching TRBD1. CDR1 is MRHNA and CDR2 is SNTAGT in the germline V gene. V shed 7 bases and J 1 base; nucleotides not matched to a gene: 6. The CDR3 is 14 residues long. This chain's CDR3 is CASTRDSQNTEAFF. The CDR3 DNA sequence: TGTGCCAGCACCCGGGACAGCCAGAACACTGAAGCTTTCTTT.

The CDR3 spells CASSPELAASYNEQFF. As DNA, the CDR3 is TGTGCCAGCAGCCCTGAACTAGCGGCCTCCTACAATGAGCAGTTCTTC. The V call is TRBV7-7, the J call TRBJ2-1; TRBD2 matches 8 bases. Unmatched junction bases numbered 6, after V lost 5 bases and J lost 0 bases. The CDR3 spans 16 residues. In germline, CDR1 is SSHAT, CDR2 FNYEAQ (reference sequence).

The chain employs TRBV7-2 and TRBJ2-3, with 7 bases lining up with TRBD2. Trimming removed 1 base from V and 1 base from J; junction bases left unmatched: 2. The length of the CDR3 is 15 residues. Per the germline V gene, CDR1 is SGHTA and CDR2 is FQGNSA. The CDR3 sequence: CASSLGGSGTDTQYF. The DNA of the CDR3 is TGTGCCAGCAGCTTAGGCGGGAGCGGCACAGATACGCAGTATTTT. The variable domain in full, completed from reference TRBV7-2 and TRBJ2-3, reads GAGVSQSPSNKVTEKGKDVELRCDPISGHTALYWYRQSLGQGLEFLIYFQGNSAPDKSGLPSDRFSAERTGGSVSTLTIQRTQQEDSAVYLCASSLGGSGTDTQYFGPGTRLTVL.

The rearrangement links TRBV7-9 to TRBJ2-1, with 14 nucleotides matching TRBD2. V was pared by 8 bases and J by 8 bases, with 8 bases of the junction left unmatched. Germline V gives CDR1 SEHNR, CDR2 FQNEAQ (reference sequence). This CDR3 has 15 amino acids. This CDR3 is CASSGGLAGEHEQFF. CDR3 coding DNA: TGTGCCAGCTCCGGGGGACTAGCGGGAGAACATGAGCAGTTCTTC.

The chain carries TRBV28 and TRBJ1-1; perhaps TRBD1 as D (6 bases). The CDR3 runs to 13 residues. Trimming cost V 10 bases and J 5 bases, with 17 bases left between them. Germline V gene sequence: CDR1 MDHEN, CDR2 SYDVKM. In DNA form, the CDR3 reads TGTGCCACCGTCTACAGGGAGGGGACTGAAGCTTTCTTT. Translated, it gives CATVYREGTEAFF.

The chain uses TRBV28 and TRBJ1-5; TRBD1 might be the D (5 bases). CDR1 and CDR2 (germline): MDHEN, SYDVKM. This CDR3 has 12 residues. Trimming took 7 bases from V and 9 from J, leaving 13 bases between them. The CDR3 DNA is TGTGCCAGCACCCTTCCAAGGGGGCCCCAGCATTTT. Translating gives CASTLPRGPQHF.

The V gene is TRBV7-3, the J gene TRBJ2-1, with 15 bases lining up with TRBD2. The ends lost 4 bases at V and 7 bases at J; junction bases unmatched: 8. The germline V gene has CDR1 SGHTA and CDR2 FQGTGA. The CDR3 runs to 17 residues. The CDR3 loop reads CASSSRTSGRAKNEQFF. CDR3 coding DNA: TGTGCCAGCAGCTCGAGGACTAGCGGGAGGGCCAAAAATGAGCAGTTCTTC.